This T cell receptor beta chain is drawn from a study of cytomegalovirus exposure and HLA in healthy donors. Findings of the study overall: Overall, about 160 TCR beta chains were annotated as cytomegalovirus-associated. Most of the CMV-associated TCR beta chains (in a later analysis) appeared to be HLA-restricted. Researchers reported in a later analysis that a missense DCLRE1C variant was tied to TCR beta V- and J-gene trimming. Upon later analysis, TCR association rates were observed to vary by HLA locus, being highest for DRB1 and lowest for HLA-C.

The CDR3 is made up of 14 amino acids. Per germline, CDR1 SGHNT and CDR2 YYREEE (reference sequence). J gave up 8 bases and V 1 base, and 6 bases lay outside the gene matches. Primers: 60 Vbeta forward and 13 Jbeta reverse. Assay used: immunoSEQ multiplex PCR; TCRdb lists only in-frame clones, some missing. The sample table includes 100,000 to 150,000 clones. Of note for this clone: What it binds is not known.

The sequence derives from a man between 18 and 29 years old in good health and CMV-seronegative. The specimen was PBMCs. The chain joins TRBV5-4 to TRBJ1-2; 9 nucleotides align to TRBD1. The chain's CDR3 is CASSLSSGQGGYTF. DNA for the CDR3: TGTGCCAGCAGCTTGTCATCGGGACAGGGCGGCTACACCTTC.